The TCR beta chain described here comes from a study of blood T cell repertoires in COVID-19. Germline CDR1 is LGHDT and CDR2 is YNNKEL (reference sequence). Trimming pared 4 bases from V and 0 bases from J, leaving 10 bases between. The CDR3 runs 14 residues. Generated by immunoSEQ multiplex PCR, the TCRdb table keeps only in-frame clones and is missing some. The table includes tens of thousands of clones, approximately 85% detected once. In its sample, this clone was seen once. Input material: peripheral blood. The sequence was obtained from a man aged 60 to 69 with acute or convalescent COVID-19. The V call is TRBV3-1 (or the pseudogene TRBV3-2), the J call TRBJ2-7; D not resolved. The chain's CDR3 is CASSPPGPSYEQYF. CDR3 sequence (DNA): TGTGCCAGCAGCCCCCCGGGTCCCTCCTACGAGCAGTACTTC.